This T cell receptor beta chain was obtained from a study of T cells in Graves' hyperthyroidism and ophthalmopathy. Of note for this clonotype: A much larger clone lies a single base off, so this may be a read error.

RNA transcripts yielded amplified TCR beta CDR3 regions. The HTBI set primed first-round TCR CDR3 RT-PCR. TCRdb recomputed calls from the multiplex PCR reads with MiXCR, one row per CDR3 protein. The sample lists approximately 700,000 distinct CDR3 sequences; about 15% were seen once. The CDR3 extends over 16 amino acids. Per germline, CDR1 ENHRY and CDR2 SYGVKD. Clinical symptoms, serum thyroxine and TRAb, thyroid ultrasound and orbital computed tomography were used for the diagnoses. The chain recombines TRBV10-3 with TRBJ2-7, with 9 bases aligning to TRBD1. Sequenced material: blood. This clonotype was obtained from a young man with Graves' hyperthyroidism. The CDR3 loop reads CAISEPVPTGGGERYF. The CDR3 region has the DNA TGTGCCATCAGTGAACCGGTCCCGACAGGGGGAGGTGAGCGGTACTTC.